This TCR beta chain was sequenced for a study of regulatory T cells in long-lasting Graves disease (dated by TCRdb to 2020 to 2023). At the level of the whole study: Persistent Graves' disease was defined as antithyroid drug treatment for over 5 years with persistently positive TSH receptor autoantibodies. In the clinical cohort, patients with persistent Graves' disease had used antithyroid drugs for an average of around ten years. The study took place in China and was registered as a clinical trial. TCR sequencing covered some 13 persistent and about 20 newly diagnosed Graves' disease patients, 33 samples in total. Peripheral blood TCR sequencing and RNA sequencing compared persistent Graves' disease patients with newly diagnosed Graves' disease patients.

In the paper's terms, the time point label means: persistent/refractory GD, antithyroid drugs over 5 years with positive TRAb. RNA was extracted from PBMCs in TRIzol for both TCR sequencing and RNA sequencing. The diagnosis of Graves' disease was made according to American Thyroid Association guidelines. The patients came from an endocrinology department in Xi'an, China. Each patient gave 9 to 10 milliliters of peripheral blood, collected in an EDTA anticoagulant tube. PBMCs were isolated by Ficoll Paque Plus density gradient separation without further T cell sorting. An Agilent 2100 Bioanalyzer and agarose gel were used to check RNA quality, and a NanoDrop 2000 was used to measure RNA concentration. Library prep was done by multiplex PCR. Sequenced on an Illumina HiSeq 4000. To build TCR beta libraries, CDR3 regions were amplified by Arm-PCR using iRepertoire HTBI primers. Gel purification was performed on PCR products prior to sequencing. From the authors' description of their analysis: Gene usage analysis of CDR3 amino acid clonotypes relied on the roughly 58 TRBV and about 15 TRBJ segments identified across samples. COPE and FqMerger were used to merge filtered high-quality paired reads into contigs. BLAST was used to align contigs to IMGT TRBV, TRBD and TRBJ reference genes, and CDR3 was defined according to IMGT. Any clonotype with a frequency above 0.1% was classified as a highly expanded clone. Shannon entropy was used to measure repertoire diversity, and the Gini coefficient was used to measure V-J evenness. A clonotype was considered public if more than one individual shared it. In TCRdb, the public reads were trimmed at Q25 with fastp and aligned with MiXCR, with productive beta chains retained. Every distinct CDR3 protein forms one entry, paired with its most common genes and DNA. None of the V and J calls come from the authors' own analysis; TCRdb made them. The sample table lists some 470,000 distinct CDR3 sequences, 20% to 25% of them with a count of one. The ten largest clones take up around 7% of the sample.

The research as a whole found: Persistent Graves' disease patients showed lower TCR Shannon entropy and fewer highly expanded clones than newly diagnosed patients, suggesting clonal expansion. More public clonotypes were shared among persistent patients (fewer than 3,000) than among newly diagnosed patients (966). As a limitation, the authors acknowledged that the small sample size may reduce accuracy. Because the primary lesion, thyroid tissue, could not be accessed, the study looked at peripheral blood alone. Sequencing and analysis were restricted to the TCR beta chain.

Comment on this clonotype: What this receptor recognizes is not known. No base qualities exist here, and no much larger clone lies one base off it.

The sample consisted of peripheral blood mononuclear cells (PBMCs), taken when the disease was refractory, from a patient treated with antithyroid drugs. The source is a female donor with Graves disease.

The DNA sequence is as follows: TGTGCCAGTAGTAAGAACTTTGAGGGGCTCGAAGCCTACGAGCAGTACTTC. This is translated as CASSKNFEGLEAYEQYF. This chain is built from TRBV19 and TRBJ2-7; the D gene could be either TRBD1 or TRBD2, each agreeing at 5 bases. CDR3 length: 17 amino acids, cysteine to phenylalanine. This entry keeps only the CDR3 DNA: 51 bases, framed from base 1. The CDR1 and CDR2 encoded by the germline V gene (reference sequence) are LNHDA and SQIVND. V loses 4 bases of germline sequence and J loses 2 bases, and the interval between the two ends is 21 bases.